A single sample gave rise to the 19 T cell receptor beta chains below, sequenced in a study of blood T cell repertoires in COVID-19. Assay used: immunoSEQ multiplex PCR; TCRdb lists only in-frame clones, some missing. The data show some 150,000 clones, with less than 90% seen just once and approximately 40% held by the top ten. Sequencing was done on a sample of peripheral blood. The receptors here all came from a human donor in a cohort sampled during active COVID-19.

The J gene is TRBJ2-5, the V gene TRBV5-1; possible D gene TRBD1, 5 bases. Trimming shortened V by 3 bases and J by 4 bases, and 13 bases separated the two germline ends. Looked up from germline, CDR1 is SGHRS and CDR2 is YFSETQ. CDR3 size: 14 residues. The CDR3 nucleotides read TGCGCCAGCAGCTCGCCCAGCAGGGTAGAGACCCAGTACTTC. It encodes CASSSPSRVETQYF.

The rearrangement links TRBV24-1 to TRBJ2-2, with 7 bases aligning to TRBD2. This CDR3 contains 16 residues. CDR1 KGHDR and CDR2 SFDVKD come from the germline V gene. The trim removed 4 bases at V and 3 bases at J, leaving 7 bases unmatched. In DNA, the CDR3 is TGTGCCACCAGTGACTCGACTAGCTATTACACCGGGGAGCTGTTTTTT. Translation gives CATSDSTSYYTGELFF.

This clone is a singleton in its sample. The DNA for the CDR3 is TGCGCCAGCAGCCATGGTAGCGGGGGTGGGAATGAGCAGTTCTTC. As protein: CASSHGSGGGNEQFF. The chain links TRBV4-3 to TRBJ2-1, with 9 bases aligning to TRBD2. V gave up 3 bases and J gave up 7 bases; unmatched junction bases: 7. The CDR3 covers 15 residues. Germline V gene data show CDR1 as LGHNA and CDR2 as YSLEER.

V is TRBV28 and J is TRBJ2-7; 8 bases agree with TRBD1. The V gene's germline CDR1 is MDHEN and CDR2 SYDVKM. The V and J ends lost 3 bases and 3 bases, in that order; junction bases with no gene match: 10. The CDR3 has 16 residues. The CDR3 DNA is TGTGCCAGCAGTTTGGGTGGGGACAGGTTCAGCTACGAGCAGTACTTC. Protein sequence: CASSLGGDRFSYEQYF.

This chain joins TRBV4-3 and TRBJ1-2, with D unclear. The V end lost 5 bases, the J end lost 1 base, and 8 bases lay between the germline ends. From germline, CDR1 is LGHNA and CDR2 YSLEER. This CDR3 is built from 13 residues. CDR3 sequence: CASSSEVNYGYTF. In DNA, the CDR3 is TGCGCCAGCAGCAGCGAGGTTAACTATGGCTACACCTTC.

The rearrangement joins TRBV7-8 to TRBJ1-1; D unresolved. This CDR3 has 17 residues. V lost 2 bases and J lost 0, with 16 bases in between. The germline V gene encodes CDR1 SGHVS and CDR2 FQNEAQ. CDR3 sequence: CASSLIGRFGVNTEAFF. CDR3 bases: TGTGCCAGCAGCTTAATCGGGCGCTTCGGGGTGAACACTGAAGCTTTCTTT.

V is TRBV7-9 and J is TRBJ1-1; D not resolved. Trimming removed 2 bases at V and 0 bases at J, with 4 bases between. CDR3 size: 13 residues. Per the germline V gene, CDR1 is SEHNR and CDR2 is FQNEAQ (reference sequence). DNA for the CDR3: TGTGCCAGCAGCTTAACTGTGAACACTGAAGCTTTCTTT. Translated: CASSLTVNTEAFF.

The count of this clone is one. The V gene is TRBV10-2, the J gene TRBJ1-5; the D is unclear. The V end lost 0 bases, the J end lost 5 bases, and 5 bases lay between the germline ends. Germline loops: CDR1 WSHSY, CDR2 SAAADI. The CDR3 runs to 13 residues. The CDR3 DNA is TGCGCCAGCAGTGAGTCAGCCGATCAGCCCCAGCATTTT. Translation gives CASSESADQPQHF.

This clone was recorded at least ten times. J is TRBJ1-2 and V is TRBV6-5, with D possibly being TRBD1 (6 bases). V lost 7 bases, J lost 4 bases, and 16 bases lay in between. CDR3 length: 14 amino acids. Germline CDR1 reads MNHEY; CDR2 reads SVGAGI. The CDR3 region is CASTPTGASYGYTF. The DNA of the CDR3 is TGTGCCAGCACCCCGACAGGAGCTAGCTATGGCTACACCTTC.

Remarks on this clone: This same CDR3 is encoded by further DNA sequences in the sample. CDR3 in amino acids: CASSYLQGNSPLHF. The CDR3 bases are TGTGCCAGCAGTTACCTCCAGGGGAATTCACCCCTCCACTTT. The chain recombines TRBV6-5 with TRBJ1-6; the D gene is possibly TRBD1 (6 bases). Trimming cost V 2 bases and J 7 bases, with 9 bases left between them. Germline V gene sequence: CDR1 MNHEY, CDR2 SVGAGI. The CDR3 is 14 residues long.

The V gene is TRBV4-3, the J gene TRBJ1-4; TRBD1 is a possible D gene (5 bases). The CDR3 runs 15 residues. In germline, CDR1 is LGHNA, CDR2 YSLEER. V was shortened by 0 bases and J by 7 bases, with 12 bases between the two germline ends. In DNA form, the CDR3 reads TGCGCCAGCAGCCAAGAGGGGGGGGTGCGTGAAAAACTGTTTTTT. Translating gives CASSQEGGVREKLFF.

The chain couples TRBV19 to TRBJ2-3, with 8 bases lining up with TRBD1. The CDR3 has 16 residues. Germline lookup yields CDR1 LNHDA and CDR2 SQIVND (reference sequence). With V trimmed by 4 bases and J by 1 base, 7 bases remained unmatched. The CDR3: CASSKQGAGGTDTQYF. The CDR3 DNA follows: TGTGCCAGTAGTAAGCAGGGGGCCGGGGGCACAGATACGCAGTATTTT. Full variable domain (rest looked up from reference TRBV19 and TRBJ2-3): DGGITQSPKYLFRKEGQNVTLSCEQNLNHDAMYWYRQDPGQGLRLIYYSQIVNDFQKGDIAEGYSVSREKKESFPLTVTSAQKNPTAFYLCASSKQGAGGTDTQYFGPGTRLTVL.

The chain recombines TRBV19 with TRBJ1-3, with D hard to call. Germline CDR1 LNHDA, CDR2 SQIVND (reference sequence). V lost 6 bases and J lost 0, with 12 bases in between. The CDR3 is made up of 15 amino acids. As DNA, the CDR3 is TGTGCCAGTAGGTTGGGCAGCCCCTCTGGAAACACCATATATTTT. Amino acids: CASRLGSPSGNTIYF. Full variable domain (outside the CDR3, taken from reference TRBV19 and TRBJ1-3): DGGITQSPKYLFRKEGQNVTLSCEQNLNHDAMYWYRQDPGQGLRLIYYSQIVNDFQKGDIAEGYSVSREKKESFPLTVTSAQKNPTAFYLCASRLGSPSGNTIYFGEGSWLTVV.

The chain couples TRBV30 to TRBJ1-6; TRBD1 agrees at 7 bases. Trimming cost V 2 bases and J 7 bases; bases outside gene matches: 5. The CDR3 contains 14 residues. CDR1 and CDR2 from the germline V gene are GTSNPN and SVGIG (reference sequence). The CDR3 DNA reads as TGTGCCTGGAGTCGACAGGGATCGAATTCACCCCTCCACTTT. Translating it yields CAWSRQGSNSPLHF.

CDR3 loop: CAWAPFSNQPQHF. The CDR3 DNA reads as TGTGCCTGGGCCCCATTTAGCAATCAGCCCCAGCATTTT. The V and J genes are TRBV30 and TRBJ1-5; no clear D. Germline assignment: CDR1 GTSNPN and CDR2 SVGIG (reference sequence). The CDR3 extends over 13 amino acids. Trimming stripped 5 bases from V and 0 bases from J, with 8 bases between.

This sequence joins TRBV14 and TRBJ2-7, with D tentatively TRBD1 (5 bases). V lost 0 bases and J lost 9, with 18 bases in between. CDR1 and CDR2 from the germline V gene are SGHDN and FVKESK. CDR3 length: 15 amino acids. CDR3 sequence reads: CASSQEGVGPFGQYF. The CDR3 DNA is TGTGCCAGCAGCCAAGAAGGGGTGGGCCCCTTCGGGCAGTACTTC.

This clone was seen just once. The V gene is TRBV30, the J gene TRBJ1-2, with TRBD1 matching over 7 bases. Looked up from germline, CDR1 is GTSNPN and CDR2 is SVGIG (reference sequence). The V segment lost 2 bases and the J segment 4 bases; nucleotides outside the gene matches: 10. This CDR3 is built from 15 residues. The CDR3 DNA sequence: TGTGCCTGGAGTTTGGCAGGGGGGCGGTCCTATGGCTACACCTTC. Protein: CAWSLAGGRSYGYTF. The variable domain in full, completed from reference TRBV30 and TRBJ1-2, reads SQTIHQWPATLVQPVGSPLSLECTVEGTSNPNLYWYRQAAGRGLQLLFYSVGIGQISSEVPQNLSASRPQDRQFILSSKKLLLSDSGFYLCAWSLAGGRSYGYTFGSGTRLTVV.

The chain carries TRBV28 and TRBJ2-4; D gene unclear. CDR3 length: 14 residues. Germline CDR1 MDHEN, CDR2 SYDVKM. Trimming left V 3 bases short and J 3 bases short, with 9 bases between. The CDR3 protein is CASSFGPDKNIQYF. The CDR3 DNA reads TGTGCCAGCAGTTTTGGGCCGGACAAAAACATTCAGTACTTC.

CDR3 region: CASSRLTGLLNEQFF. The CDR3 DNA follows: TGTGCCAGCAGTCGACTGACGGGACTCCTAAATGAGCAGTTCTTC. The V call is TRBV7-9, the J call TRBJ2-1, with D possibly matching TRBD2 (6 bases). V lost 6 bases and J 7 bases, leaving 19 bases between the germline ends. Germline V lookup: CDR1 SEHNR, CDR2 FQNEAQ (reference sequence). This CDR3 spans 15 amino acids.